This T cell receptor beta chain was found in a study of T cells in Graves' hyperthyroidism and ophthalmopathy. Across the study: Peripheral blood samples were taken at initial diagnosis, prior to any treatment.

The CDR3 sequence is 13 residues long. Germline V gene sequence: CDR1 SGHAT, CDR2 FQNNGV. V was pared by 2 bases and J by 3 bases, with 7 bases between. Authors of the study amplified TCR beta CDR3 regions from RNA transcripts. TCR CDR3 regions were first amplified by RT-PCR with HTBI primers. Via MiXCR, TCRdb re-called the multiplex PCR reads, giving one row per CDR3 protein. The table shows 310,000 or so distinct CDR3 sequences, with about 17% occurring only once. General study results and limits: Ophthalmopathy stood apart from stable hyperthyroidism in a 13 V-J model. Appearing also in blood were most of the thyroid clonotypes expanded above 0.001.

The diagnoses drew upon clinical symptoms, serum thyroxine and TRAb, thyroid ultrasound and orbital computed tomography. This clonotype came up many times. What it binds is not known. The origin of this receptor is an older woman with Graves' ophthalmopathy. Sequenced input: blood. The chain carries TRBV11-2 and TRBJ1-2, with D uncertain. Here the CDR3 DNA reads TGTGCCAGCAGCTTATCGGAGTACTATGGCTACACCTTC. It codes for CASSLSEYYGYTF.